A selection of T cell receptor beta chains follows, all from one sample in a study of radiation and T cells in renal cell carcinoma. Sequencing was performed with immunoSEQ multiplex PCR; in TCRdb, only in-frame clones are kept and a portion is missing. Among around 64,000 clones listed, 65% to 80% were seen once. This material consisted of blood, taken from a patient whose treatment included radiotherapy and nephrectomy. The source of these receptors is a man in his 60s with renal cell carcinoma. The CDR3 runs from the conserved cysteine through the conserved F or W. D genes are given only for firm matches. Some rows have no size entry. The others give once, few or many, or a class for an expanded clone.

length: 13; J: TRBJ1-1; V: TRBV7-9; D: NA; size: few; DNA: TGTGCCAGCAGCCGGGAGGGTGTCACTGAAGCTTTCTTT; CDR3: CASSREGVTEAFF
length: 15; J: TRBJ2-5; V: TRBV7-2; D: NA; size: NA; DNA: TGTGCCAGCAGCTTAGAGACAGGGAGGGAAGAGACCCAGTACTTC; CDR3: CASSLETGREETQYF
length: 14; J: TRBJ2-7; V: TRBV5-1; D: TRBD2; size: NA; DNA: TGCGCCAGCAGCTTGAGCGGGGTAGACTACGAGCAGTACTTC; CDR3: CASSLSGVDYEQYF
length: 15; J: TRBJ2-1; V: TRBV7-3; D: NA; size: NA; DNA: TGTGCCAGCAGCTTGGAACGGGCTAGCGTTAATGAGCAGTTCTTC; CDR3: CASSLERASVNEQFF
length: 13; J: TRBJ2-1; V: TRBV10-1; D: TRBD1; size: NA; DNA: TGCGCCAGCAGTGAAGACAGGGTTTCTGAGCAGTTCTTC; CDR3: CASSEDRVSEQFF
length: 16; J: TRBJ1-2; V: TRBV6-5; D: NA; size: NA; DNA: TGTGCCAGCAGTTACTTTCGGACCCCGAATAACTATGGCTACACCTTC; CDR3: CASSYFRTPNNYGYTF
length: 14; J: TRBJ1-6; V: TRBV18; D: NA; size: NA; DNA: TGTGCCAGCTCACCACGAGCAGCCGGGTCACCCCTCCACTTT; CDR3: CASSPRAAGSPLHF
length: 15; J: TRBJ2-5; V: TRBV13; D: TRBD2; size: NA; DNA: TGTGCCAGCAGCTTAATGCTAGCGGGGAAAGAGACCCAGTACTTC; CDR3: CASSLMLAGKETQYF
length: 17; J: TRBJ1-3; V: TRBV7-9; D: TRBD1; size: NA; DNA: TGTGCCAGCAGCCCCCTACAGGGGGACGGAACTGGAAACACCATATATTTT; CDR3: CASSPLQGDGTGNTIYF
length: 18; J: TRBJ2-1; V: TRBV7-2; D: TRBD1; size: few; DNA: TGTGCCAGCAGCGCCCGCCCCGCGGGACAGGGCTTTTCGGATGAGCAGTTCTTC; CDR3: CASSARPAGQGFSDEQFF
length: 15; J: TRBJ2-1; V: TRBV11-3; D: TRBD2; size: NA; DNA: TGTGCCACCTCCCTAGCGGGCGACTCCTACAATGAGCAGTTCTTC; CDR3: CATSLAGDSYNEQFF
length: 14; J: TRBJ2-5; V: TRBV5-1; D: NA; size: NA; DNA: TGCGCCAGCAGCCGAGAGACAGGTAGAGAGACCCAGTACTTC; CDR3: CASSRETGRETQYF
length: 13; J: TRBJ1-6; V: TRBV7-6; D: NA; size: NA; DNA: TGTGCCAGCCGGGACTTGTATAATTCACCCCTCCACTTT; CDR3: CASRDLYNSPLHF
length: 11; J: TRBJ2-5; V: TRBV30; D: NA; size: NA; DNA: TGTGCCTGGAGCATGATAGAGACCCAGTACTTC; CDR3: CAWSMIETQYF
length: 16; J: TRBJ2-2; V: TRBV19; D: NA; size: NA; DNA: TGTGCCAGTAGTATACACGGGGTTCGGAACACCGGGGAGCTGTTTTTT; CDR3: CASSIHGVRNTGELFF
length: 15; J: TRBJ2-1; V: TRBV7-9; D: TRBD1; size: NA; DNA: TGTGCCAGCAGCCGGCGGACAGGGGGCTACGATGAGCAGTTCTTC; CDR3: CASSRRTGGYDEQFF
length: 12; J: TRBJ1-6; V: TRBV6-6; D: NA; size: NA; DNA: TGTGCCAGCCGTGCGACGAATTCACCCCTCCACTTT; CDR3: CASRATNSPLHF
length: 14; J: TRBJ2-6; V: TRBV30; D: TRBD1; size: NA; DNA: TGTGCCTGGAGTGTGACAGGGCGAGCCAACGTCCTGACTTTC; CDR3: CAWSVTGRANVLTF
length: 16; J: TRBJ2-1; V: TRBV7-2; D: TRBD2; size: NA; DNA: TGTGCCAGCAGCCGGGAAGCGGGATTTTCGTACAATGAGCAGTTCTTC; CDR3: CASSREAGFSYNEQFF
length: 15; J: TRBJ2-5; V: TRBV19; D: TRBD2; size: NA; DNA: TGTGCCAGTAGTGATGCCGCTAGCGGGGCCCGGACCCAGTACTTC; CDR3: CASSDAASGARTQYF
length: 15; J: TRBJ2-3; V: TRBV6-1; D: TRBD2; size: NA; DNA: TGTGCCAGCAGTGAAATAGCGGGAGGGACAGATACGCAGTATTTT; CDR3: CASSEIAGGTDTQYF
length: 16; J: TRBJ2-6; V: TRBV10-2; D: NA; size: NA; DNA: TGCGCCAGCAGTGGCCCGGAGAGCTCTGGGGCCAACGTCCTGACTTTC; CDR3: CASSGPESSGANVLTF
length: 13; J: TRBJ2-3; V: TRBV29-1; D: TRBD2; size: NA; DNA: TGCAGCGTTCTAGCGGTAGGGGCAGATACGCAGTATTTT; CDR3: CSVLAVGADTQYF
length: 16; J: TRBJ2-3; V: TRBV19; D: NA; size: NA; DNA: TGTGCCAGTAGCTTGAGAGGGTCGACCCTCACAGATACGCAGTATTTT; CDR3: CASSLRGSTLTDTQYF
length: 15; J: TRBJ1-1; V: TRBV5-6; D: NA; size: NA; DNA: TGTGCCAGCAGCTTTGGTAGGAGGGGGGATACTGAAGCTTTCTTT; CDR3: CASSFGRRGDTEAFF
length: 15; J: TRBJ2-5; V: TRBV5-1; D: NA; size: NA; DNA: TGCGCCAGCAGCTTGGCTCAGTATCTGGGGGAGACCCAGTACTTC; CDR3: CASSLAQYLGETQYF
length: 12; J: TRBJ1-2; V: TRBV19; D: NA; size: once; DNA: TGTGCCAGTAGTATGAGTTTGGGGGGACCCACCTTC; CDR3: CASSMSLGGPTF
length: 13; J: TRBJ2-3; V: TRBV5-6; D: NA; size: NA; DNA: TGTGCCAGCAGCCCGGGACCTCCAGATACGCAGTATTTT; CDR3: CASSPGPPDTQYF
length: 15; J: TRBJ2-1; V: TRBV6-5; D: NA; size: NA; DNA: TGTGCCAGCAGTTACATGACATGGGGGCGGGCTGAGCAGTTCTTC; CDR3: CASSYMTWGRAEQFF
length: 14; J: TRBJ1-5; V: TRBV6-1; D: NA; size: NA; DNA: TGTGCCAGCAGGGGTACTCACAGGGAACAGCCCCAGCATTTT; CDR3: CASRGTHREQPQHF
length: 14; J: TRBJ2-5; V: TRBV30; D: TRBD1; size: NA; DNA: TGTGCCTGGAGCTATGGGGGACAGGGAGAGACCCAGTACTTC; CDR3: CAWSYGGQGETQYF
length: 14; J: TRBJ2-4; V: TRBV19; D: TRBD1; size: NA; DNA: TGTGCCAGTAGTATAGCAGGGGGCAACGACATTCAGTACTTC; CDR3: CASSIAGGNDIQYF
length: 13; J: TRBJ1-2; V: TRBV30; D: NA; size: NA; DNA: TGTGCCTTGAAGATCGGAGCTAACTATGGCTACACCTTC; CDR3: CALKIGANYGYTF
length: 13; J: TRBJ1-2; V: TRBV11-2; D: NA; size: NA; DNA: TGTGCCAGCAGCTTGGACCCTAACTATGGCTACACCTTC; CDR3: CASSLDPNYGYTF
length: 15; J: TRBJ1-2; V: TRBV27; D: TRBD1; size: NA; DNA: TGTGCCAGCAGCAACTACAGGGGGCTCGCCTATGGCTACACCTTC; CDR3: CASSNYRGLAYGYTF
length: 14; J: TRBJ2-1; V: TRBV9; D: TRBD1; size: few; DNA: TGTGCCAGCAGCCCTAGGACAGGGCCCAATGAGCAGTTCTTC; CDR3: CASSPRTGPNEQFF
length: 13; J: TRBJ2-5; V: TRBV5-1; D: NA; size: NA; DNA: TGCGCCAGCAGCTTGGGGATTCAAGAGACCCAGTACTTC; CDR3: CASSLGIQETQYF
length: 15; J: TRBJ2-1; V: TRBV11-3; D: NA; size: NA; DNA: TGTGCCAGCAGCTTAGGCCCAAGCCGGATTAATGAGCAGTTCTTC; CDR3: CASSLGPSRINEQFF
length: 12; J: TRBJ1-4; V: TRBV7-9; D: NA; size: NA; DNA: TGTGCCAGCAGCTTAGGAGGGGAAAGACTGTTTTTT; CDR3: CASSLGGERLFF
length: 17; J: TRBJ1-5; V: TRBV7-8; D: NA; size: NA; DNA: TGTGCCAGCAGCTTAGCGCGAGTGTCCAGGGGTAATCAGCCCCAGCATTTT; CDR3: CASSLARVSRGNQPQHF
length: 14; J: TRBJ2-7; V: TRBV27; D: NA; size: once; DNA: TGTGCCAGCAGTTTGAGTCAGGGATCCTACGAGCAGTACTTC; CDR3: CASSLSQGSYEQYF
length: 15; J: TRBJ2-4; V: TRBV6-5; D: TRBD1; size: NA; DNA: TGTGCCAGCAGCTTCGCTCCCGGACAGGGGGACATTCAGTACTTC; CDR3: CASSFAPGQGDIQYF
length: 13; J: TRBJ1-2; V: TRBV2; D: TRBD1; size: few; DNA: TGTGCCAGCAAGGAGTGGACAGGGGATGGCTACACCTTC; CDR3: CASKEWTGDGYTF